What follows are 21 T cell receptor beta chains derived from one specimen sequenced in a study of radiotherapy plus CTLA-4 blockade in lung cancer (dated by TCRdb to the late 2010s). Library creation used the immunoSEQ multiplex PCR assay. TCRdb re-hosts the immuneACCESS table, in-frame sequences only. Its copies lack some clones; in the studies checked, an unresolved V gene accounts for under half of them, and the cause for the rest is not known. This sample holds 35,000 to 40,000 clones; approximately 85% were observed only once. The ten largest account for roughly 5% of the sample. Sequences were derived from peripheral blood, sampled from a patient treated with radiotherapy plus ipilimumab. The receptors originated from a human donor with non-small cell lung cancer who had stable disease on radiotherapy plus ipilimumab.

V is TRBV4-2 and J is TRBJ2-7, with 11 bases identical to TRBD1. The trim removed 1 base at V and 4 bases at J, leaving 3 bases unmatched. CDR1 and CDR2 (germline): LGHNA, YNFKEQ. The CDR3 extends over 15 amino acids. The CDR3 sequence: CASSQGGTGGYEQYF. CDR3 nucleotides: TGTGCCAGCAGCCAAGGTGGGACAGGGGGTTACGAGCAGTACTTC.

This sequence joins TRBV29-1 and TRBJ1-1; 7 nucleotides agree with TRBD1. CDR1 and CDR2 from the germline V gene are SQVTM and ANQGSEA. The CDR3 contains 14 residues. V lost 7 bases, J lost 1 base, and 9 bases stayed unmatched. CDR3 loop: CSALDRQGNTEAFF. CDR3 coding DNA: TGCAGCGCTTTGGACAGGCAGGGGAACACTGAAGCTTTCTTT.

Details on this clone: One junction end does not reproduce the germline sequence, and a read error may be involved. The V gene is TRBV27, the J gene TRBJ1-2; no reliable D call. The CDR3 contains 12 residues. Per the germline V gene, CDR1 is MNHEY and CDR2 is SMNVEV (reference sequence). Here the CDR3 DNA reads TGTGCCAGCAGGGCGGGGAACTATGGCCACACCTTC. This sequence encodes CASRAGNYGHTF.

The chain employs TRBV28 and TRBJ1-2, with D perhaps matching TRBD1 (6 bases). The germline V gene encodes CDR1 MDHEN and CDR2 SYDVKM. Trimming took 7 bases from V and 4 from J, leaving 19 bases between them. The CDR3 sequence is 15 residues long. CDR3 sequence (DNA): TGTGCCAGCATTGATAACAGGGAAATCGGCTATGGCTACACCTTC. It translates to CASIDNREIGYGYTF.

J is TRBJ2-3 and V is TRBV27; 14 bases match TRBD2. V gave up 6 bases and J gave up 2 bases; unmatched junction bases: 10. Germline CDR1 and CDR2: MNHEY and SMNVEV (reference sequence). The CDR3 extends over 18 amino acids. The CDR3 nucleotides read TGTGCCAGCAGCAGGGGACTAGCGGGAGTTGAGGACACAGATACGCAGTATTTT. Amino acids: CASSRGLAGVEDTDTQYF.

V is TRBV2 and J is TRBJ2-3, with TRBD2 matching 10 bases. The CDR3 has 16 residues. V trimming: 4 bases; J trimming: 4 bases; junction bases outside the gene matches: 8. CDR1 SNHLY and CDR2 FYNNEI come from the germline V gene. For the CDR3, the DNA is TGTGCCAGCAGTGTGGGGCTAGCGGGAGCCTCAGATACGCAGTATTTT. It encodes CASSVGLAGASDTQYF.

This clone was seen more than once but under ten times. The chain couples TRBV9 to TRBJ2-3, with 16 nucleotides matching TRBD2. V lost 3 bases, J lost 7 bases, and 8 bases stayed unmatched. CDR1 is SGDLS, CDR2 YYNGEE, per germline. This CDR3 has 17 residues. The CDR3 sequence is CASSADLGLAGGYTQYF. In DNA, the CDR3 is TGTGCCAGCAGCGCTGATCTGGGACTAGCGGGAGGGTATACGCAGTATTTT.

The V and J genes are TRBV4-3 and TRBJ2-7, with 12 bases lining up with TRBD2. CDR3 size: 15 residues. From germline, CDR1 is LGHNA and CDR2 YSLEER. The V gene end was trimmed by 3 bases and the J gene end by 7 bases; junction bases not matched to a gene: 7. The CDR3 DNA follows: TGCGCCAGCAGCCACAGACTAGCGGGAGTTAGAGAGCAGTACTTC. Protein: CASSHRLAGVREQYF.

A note on this clone: Mismatch with germline at one junction end may stem from a read error. The CDR3 coding sequence is TGCAGCGTTAGAACCGTTGGGATCGGAGGGGCCCTCTTC. Protein sequence: CSVRTVGIGGALF. The chain combines TRBV29-1 with TRBJ1-2; D might be TRBD1 (5 bases). Germline CDR1 is SQVTM and CDR2 is ANQGSEA. This CDR3 is 13 amino acids long.

This chain uses TRBV7-3 with TRBJ2-3, with D possibly matching TRBD2 (5 bases). Germline CDR1 reads SGHTA; CDR2 reads FQGTGA. This CDR3 comprises 12 residues. Trimming pared 5 bases from V and 3 bases from J, leaving 6 bases between. The CDR3 region has the DNA TGTGCCAGCAGCAGGACTACAGATACGCAGTATTTT. Amino acid sequence: CASSRTTDTQYF.

Here the CDR3 reads CASSFDRYTYEQYF. The CDR3 DNA reads as TGTGCCAGCAGCTTCGACAGGTACACCTACGAGCAGTACTTC. This chain links TRBV11-2 with TRBJ2-7; D might be TRBD1 (6 bases). This CDR3 comprises 14 residues. Per the germline V gene, CDR1 is SGHAT and CDR2 is FQNNGV. V was pared by 3 bases and J by 2 bases, with 11 bases between.

This clone was picked up a small number of times. The V call is TRBV27, the J call TRBJ1-4; D perhaps matches TRBD1 (5 bases). Germline V gives CDR1 MNHEY, CDR2 SMNVEV (reference sequence). CDR3 length: 16 residues. V dropped 1 base and J dropped 8 bases, with 17 bases sitting between them. CDR3 in DNA: TGTGCCAGCAGTTTATGGGCCGGGGGAGTTAAGGAAAAACTGTTTTTT. Its translation: CASSLWAGGVKEKLFF.

This clone was detected once. This sequence joins TRBV4-1 and TRBJ2-4; D unresolved. Germline CDR1 is MGHRA and CDR2 is YSYEKL. Trimming stripped 0 bases from V and 9 bases from J, with 6 bases between. The CDR3 covers 12 residues. CDR3 bases: TGCGCCAGCAGCCAAGATTCAGTCATTCAGTACTTC. This translates into CASSQDSVIQYF.

The J gene is TRBJ2-5, the V gene TRBV5-1, with TRBD1 identical over 7 bases. Germline CDR1 and CDR2: SGHRS and YFSETQ. This CDR3 contains 13 residues. The V and J ends lost 0 bases and 6 bases, in that order; junction bases with no gene match: 2. The CDR3 protein is CASSLGQGQTQYF. The CDR3 DNA reads TGCGCCAGCAGCTTGGGACAGGGACAGACCCAGTACTTC.

In this sample, this clone turned up once. The chain employs TRBV5-6 and TRBJ2-1; 7 bases map to TRBD2. Trimming removed 0 bases from V and 4 bases from J; junction bases left unmatched: 4. The CDR3 is made up of 15 amino acids. Germline CDR1 SGHDT, CDR2 YYEEEE. The CDR3 DNA reads TGTGCCAGCAGCTTGGGGTCGGGAGGATACAATGAGCAGTTCTTC. This gives the protein CASSLGSGGYNEQFF.

V and J are TRBV19 and TRBJ2-7; D perhaps matches TRBD2 (6 bases). Germline CDR1 reads LNHDA; CDR2 reads SQIVND (reference sequence). This CDR3 comprises 18 residues. Trimming took 4 bases from V and 0 from J, leaving 22 bases between them. The CDR3 DNA reads TGTGCCAGTAGTACTTACTACCCGGGAGATACTTTCTCCTACGAGCAGTACTTC. Translation: CASSTYYPGDTFSYEQYF.

The chain combines TRBV4-1 with TRBJ2-3, with D perhaps matching TRBD1 (6 bases). The CDR3 spans 17 residues. In germline, CDR1 is MGHRA, CDR2 YSYEKL. V lost 3 bases and J 1 base, leaving 17 bases between the germline ends. In DNA form, the CDR3 reads TGCGCCAGCAGCCACCCGGTGGGGGCGAGGGGCACAGATACGCAGTATTTT. Translating gives CASSHPVGARGTDTQYF.

V and J are TRBV7-8 and TRBJ2-7, with a tentative D call TRBD2 (5 bases). The ends were cut back, 2 bases at V and 6 bases at J, with 11 bases in the middle. Germline lookup yields CDR1 SGHVS and CDR2 FQNEAQ. This CDR3 spans 13 amino acids. The CDR3 DNA reads TGTGCCAGCAGCTTATATCGGGAAAGCGAGCAGTACTTC. Its protein product is CASSLYRESEQYF.

The J gene is TRBJ2-1, the V gene TRBV7-2, with D possibly TRBD2 on 5 matching bases. Germline assignment: CDR1 SGHTA and CDR2 FQGNSA. This CDR3 region has 14 residues. Trimming removed 5 bases from V and 5 bases from J, with 13 bases in between. This CDR3 reads CASSPATRNNEQFF. CDR3 DNA sequence: TGTGCCAGCAGCCCCGCCACTAGAAACAATGAGCAGTTCTTC.

The chain uses TRBV19 and TRBJ2-7; 7 nucleotides align to TRBD1. Germline CDR1 reads LNHDA; CDR2 reads SQIVND (reference sequence). V lost 4 bases to trimming and J lost 3 bases; unmatched junction nucleotides: 6. The CDR3 runs to 14 residues. CDR3 amino acids: CASSKPGQNYEQYF. Written as DNA, the CDR3 is TGTGCCAGTAGTAAGCCGGGACAGAACTACGAGCAGTACTTC. The whole variable domain, remainder taken from reference TRBV19 and TRBJ2-7, is DGGITQSPKYLFRKEGQNVTLSCEQNLNHDAMYWYRQDPGQGLRLIYYSQIVNDFQKGDIAEGYSVSREKKESFPLTVTSAQKNPTAFYLCASSKPGQNYEQYFGPGTRLTVT.

This clone came up once. The CDR3, as DNA: TGCGCCAGCAGCTTGGTCTTGGACTCCCAGGAGGACACTGAAGCTTTCTTT. This sequence encodes CASSLVLDSQEDTEAFF. The V gene is TRBV5-1, the J gene TRBJ1-1, with no clear D. The CDR3 runs to 17 residues. Trimming cost V 0 bases and J 3 bases, with 18 bases left between them. CDR1 and CDR2 (germline): SGHRS, YFSETQ.